The present entry profiles one TCR beta chain with its context. Its antigen is not known. Other DNA sequences in this sample translate to the same CDR3. These data are taken from a study of shared clonotypes between healthy human individuals. Study results and caveats: The naive CD4 repertoires of a handful of donors were compared, and around 5% of clonotypes were shared. Clonotypes which were not shared had lower generation probabilities than clonotypes that all four donors shared.

For every subset, genomic DNA was evenly distributed across several immunoSEQ plates. In the sorted-subset replicate PCRs, approximately 200 ng DNA, 25,000 to 30,000 T cell genomes, was used. The repertoire was sequenced with immunoSEQ multiplex PCR; TCRdb's copy has only in-frame clones and lacks some. Of around 1.9 million clones in the sample, 90% to 95% were seen once. CD8 cells regarded as naive lacked CD45RO, were positively chosen for CCR7, and omitted terminally differentiated effector memory CD45RA+ cells. This CDR3 has 14 amino acids. Germline loops: CDR1 MDHEN, CDR2 SYDVKM. V dropped 3 bases and J dropped 2; count of bases not matched to a gene: 3.

This sequence was found in a man aged 18 to 29 in good health. Some clones in this sample may be carry-over from other donors' samples. The specimen sequenced was naive CD8+ T cells from PBMCs. This chain joins TRBV28 and TRBJ2-7; 8 nucleotides align to TRBD2. The chain's CDR3 is CASSLAGGTYEQYF. CDR3 nucleotide sequence: TGTGCCAGCAGTTTGGCGGGGGGCACCTACGAGCAGTACTTC.